Sequencing of this TCR beta chain was carried out in a study of OX40 agonist ivuxolimab in advanced cancers. On the study more broadly: Three patients, one with hepatocellular carcinoma and two with cutaneous melanoma, responded partially.

Method: immunoSEQ multiplex PCR; TCRdb's copy keeps in-frame clones and lacks some. This sample has around 58,000 clones, with around 88% found just once. Remarks on this clone: What it binds is not known.

Trimming took 6 bases from V and 0 from J, leaving 5 bases between them. The germline V gene encodes CDR1 PRHDT and CDR2 FYEKMQ (reference sequence). This CDR3 is built from 12 residues. Whole-study findings and limits: No antigen was identified for the clonally expanded peripheral T cells. There was clonal expansion of CD4+ and CD8+ blood T cells by week 6 at 0.1 to 3.0 mg/kg.

The TCR originated in an adult with an advanced solid tumor such as melanoma, head and neck, liver or kidney cancer. The sample was CD4+ or CD8+ T cells sorted from blood, taken in a trial of the OX40 agonist ivuxolimab. This chain connects TRBV13 to TRBJ2-5; D is undetermined. The CDR3 loop reads CASSRYQETQYF. The CDR3 DNA follows: TGTGCCAGCAGTCGGTACCAAGAGACCCAGTACTTC.